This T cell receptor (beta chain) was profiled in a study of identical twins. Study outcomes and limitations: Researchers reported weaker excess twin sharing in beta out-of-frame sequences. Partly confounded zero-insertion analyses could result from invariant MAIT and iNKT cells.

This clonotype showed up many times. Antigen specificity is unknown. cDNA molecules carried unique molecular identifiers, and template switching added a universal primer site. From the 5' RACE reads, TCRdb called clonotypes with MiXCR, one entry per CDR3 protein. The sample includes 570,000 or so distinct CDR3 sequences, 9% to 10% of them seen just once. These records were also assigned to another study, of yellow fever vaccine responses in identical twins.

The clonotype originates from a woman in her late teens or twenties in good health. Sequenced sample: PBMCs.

The CDR3 sequence: CASSPGQWNTGELFF. The CDR3 bases are TGCGCCAGCAGCCCGGGACAGTGGAACACCGGGGAGCTGTTTTTT. The V and J genes are TRBV5-1 and TRBJ2-2, with 7 bases matching TRBD1. This CDR3 contains 15 residues. The germline CDR1 and CDR2 sequences are SGHRS and YFSETQ. Trimming at V came to 4 bases and at J to 1 base, leaving 4 bases not matched to a gene.